Listed below are T cell receptor beta chains from one sample, sequenced in a study of blood T cell repertoires in COVID-19. Here immunoSEQ multiplex PCR was the method, and the copy in TCRdb shows in-frame clones only, minus some. Of 150,000 to 200,000 clones in the sample, around 76% were seen once. Sequencing input: peripheral blood. The receptors here all came from a woman aged 60 to 75 with COVID-19, enrolled during active disease. CDR3s include the opening cysteine and the closing phenylalanine or tryptophan. The D gene is left open where the match is weak. Clone size is given for some rows only: seen once, a few or many times, or a class if the clone is expanded.

clone_size j_call d_call v_call cdr3_aa cdr3_nt
NA TRBJ2-7 TRBD2 TRBV5-1 CASSLSGGRPGSEQYF TGCGCCAGCAGCTTGTCGGGAGGTCGCCCAGGGTCCGAGCAGTACTTC
once TRBJ2-1 NA TRBV6-5 CASIGRDNEQFF TGTGCCAGCATCGGGAGAGACAATGAGCAGTTCTTC
NA TRBJ1-5 TRBD1 TRBV5-1 CASSLGQGSWQPQHF TGCGCCAGCAGCTTAGGACAGGGATCGTGGCAGCCCCAGCATTTT
NA TRBJ2-3 TRBD2 TRBV5-1 CASSSTPPAGGTDTQYF TGCGCCAGCAGCTCGACCCCCCCAGCGGGGGGCACAGATACGCAGTATTTT
NA TRBJ1-5 TRBD1 TRBV6-2/TRBV6-3 CASSPGQGRKGANQPQHF TGTGCCAGCAGCCCTGGACAGGGGCGGAAAGGGGCCAATCAGCCCCAGCATTTT
NA TRBJ2-5 TRBD1 TRBV25-1 CASRDRGDQETQYF TGTGCCAGCAGGGACAGGGGGGACCAAGAGACCCAGTACTTC
NA TRBJ1-5 NA TRBV2 CASRNREGSNQPQHF TGTGCCAGCAGAAACAGGGAGGGCAGCAATCAGCCCCAGCATTTT
NA TRBJ2-1 NA TRBV5-1 CASSLDRMNNEQFF TGCGCCAGCAGCTTAGACAGGATGAACAATGAGCAGTTCTTC
NA TRBJ2-1 TRBD2 TRBV24-1 CATSDPTSGAVNEQFF TGTGCCACCAGTGACCCCACTAGCGGGGCGGTTAATGAGCAGTTCTTC
NA TRBJ1-2 NA TRBV6-6 CASGQAAGYTF TGTGCCAGCGGTCAGGCGGCCGGCTACACCTTC
NA TRBJ2-2 NA TRBV25-1 CASSGRGPGNTGELFF TGTGCCAGCAGTGGTAGAGGTCCCGGGAACACCGGGGAGCTGTTTTTT
NA TRBJ1-5 NA TRBV28 CASSFPRGTMGDNQPQHF TGTGCCAGCAGTTTCCCCCGTGGGACTATGGGCGACAATCAGCCCCAGCATTTT
NA TRBJ1-5 TRBD1 TRBV19 CASSIVQGAGQPQHF TGTGCCAGTAGTATAGTACAGGGGGCAGGTCAGCCCCAGCATTTT
NA TRBJ1-2 NA TRBV21-1 CASSKLTPLVQGENYGYTF TGTGCCAGCAGCAAATTGACCCCTTTGGTGCAGGGGGAAAACTATGGCTACACCTTC
many TRBJ1-1 NA TRBV6-4 CASSATDNTEAFF TGTGCCAGCAGTGCGACAGACAACACTGAAGCTTTCTTT
NA TRBJ2-1 TRBD2 TRBV2 CASKGMRASGGAYSYNEQFF TGTGCCAGCAAGGGGATGAGGGCTAGCGGGGGGGCCTACTCCTACAATGAGCAGTTCTTC
NA TRBJ2-1 TRBD2 TRBV5-4 CASSLVTSGNGEQFF TGTGCCAGCAGCTTGGTGACTAGCGGGAATGGTGAGCAGTTCTTC
NA TRBJ2-7 TRBD1 TRBV15 CATSRDQGDYEQYF TGTGCCACCAGCAGAGATCAGGGGGACTACGAGCAGTACTTC
NA TRBJ1-5 TRBD1 TRBV27 CASRDRAGVGNQPQHF TGTGCCAGCAGGGACAGGGCTGGGGTAGGCAATCAGCCCCAGCATTTT
NA TRBJ1-2 NA TRBV4-3 CASSQDRRAPYTF TGCGCCAGCAGCCAAGATCGGAGGGCCCCCTACACCTTC
NA TRBJ2-1 TRBD1 TRBV6-5 CASSNRGEVLNEQFF TGTGCCAGCAGCAACAGGGGCGAGGTCCTCAATGAGCAGTTCTTC
NA TRBJ2-1 TRBD2 TRBV6-2/TRBV6-3 CASSPLAAPNNEQFF TGTGCCAGCAGCCCCCTAGCGGCCCCGAACAATGAGCAGTTCTTC
NA TRBJ1-6 NA TRBV19 CASMQGRQLSSPLHF TGTGCCAGTATGCAAGGACGACAGCTAAGTTCACCCCTCCACTTT
once TRBJ2-5 TRBD1 TRBV28 CASRSGGETQYF TGTGCCAGCAGGTCAGGGGGAGAGACCCAGTACTTC
NA TRBJ1-2 NA TRBV12-3/TRBV12-4 CASSPGHGYTF TGTGCCAGCAGTCCTGGCCATGGCTACACCTTC
NA TRBJ1-6 TRBD1 TRBV2 CASSDSGQGDSPLHF TGTGCCAGCAGCGATTCGGGACAGGGGGATTCACCCCTCCACTTT
NA TRBJ1-2 TRBD1 TRBV28 CASSPGTANYGYTF TGTGCCAGCAGTCCCGGGACAGCTAACTATGGCTACACCTTC
once TRBJ2-1 TRBD1 TRBV5-1 CASSRTGDEQFF TGCGCCAGCAGCAGGACAGGGGATGAGCAGTTCTTC
NA TRBJ1-3 NA TRBV2 CASTTGSGNTIYF TGTGCCAGCACCACAGGGTCTGGAAACACCATATATTTT
NA TRBJ2-3 NA TRBV7-2 CASSLEFGTQYF TGTGCCAGCAGCTTAGAGTTCGGTACGCAGTATTTT
NA TRBJ1-3 NA TRBV29-1 CSVGEGVSGNTIYF TGCAGCGTTGGGGAGGGAGTCTCTGGAAACACCATATATTTT
NA TRBJ2-1 TRBD2 TRBV12-5 CASGLFKTAGLPIPYNEQFF TGTGCTAGTGGTTTGTTTAAGACTGCGGGACTACCCATTCCCTACAATGAGCAGTTCTTC
few TRBJ2-5 TRBD2 TRBV18 CASSRGGDQETQYF TGTGCCAGCTCACGTGGGGGGGACCAAGAGACCCAGTACTTC
NA TRBJ1-5 TRBD1 TRBV5-5 CASSLEQGVLNQPQHF TGTGCCAGCAGCTTGGAACAGGGGGTGCTCAATCAGCCCCAGCATTTT
NA TRBJ2-1 TRBD1 TRBV11-2 CASSSVTGGKNEQFF TGTGCCAGCAGCTCCGTGACAGGGGGCAAGAATGAGCAGTTCTTC
NA TRBJ2-1 NA TRBV7-9 CASSSGVPEQFF TGTGCCAGCAGCTCCGGAGTACCTGAGCAGTTCTTC
NA TRBJ2-2 TRBD1 TRBV5-1 CASSRGRGNGELFF TGCGCCAGCAGCCGGGGCAGGGGGAACGGGGAGCTGTTTTTT
NA TRBJ2-3 TRBD2 TRBV7-6 CASSLAGGGDTQYF TGTGCCAGCAGCTTAGCGGGGGGGGGAGATACGCAGTATTTT
NA TRBJ1-1 NA TRBV11-2 CASSPATDTEAFF TGTGCCAGCAGCCCGGCGACAGACACTGAAGCTTTCTTT
NA TRBJ1-1 NA TRBV30 CAFHRANTEAFF TGTGCCTTTCACAGGGCTAACACTGAAGCTTTCTTT
NA TRBJ2-1 TRBD1 TRBV5-5 CASTHLGAGGLHNEQFF TGTGCCAGCACCCATCTGGGGGCAGGGGGCCTCCACAATGAGCAGTTCTTC
NA TRBJ2-1 TRBD2 TRBV5-5 CASSSRLAGYNEQFF TGTGCCAGCAGCTCGAGGCTAGCGGGTTACAATGAGCAGTTCTTC
NA TRBJ2-7 NA TRBV19 CASSIGGEQYF TGTGCCAGTAGTATAGGAGGCGAGCAGTACTTC
NA TRBJ2-1 NA TRBV10-3 CAISNLRGFGNEQFF TGTGCCATCAGTAATCTTCGGGGGTTCGGTAATGAGCAGTTCTTC
NA TRBJ2-2 TRBD2 TRBV7-9 CASSLGISGENTGELFF TGTGCCAGCAGCTTAGGAATTAGCGGGGAAAACACCGGGGAGCTGTTTTTT
few TRBJ2-1 TRBD2 TRBV19 CASSIWLAGANEQFF TGTGCCAGTAGTATTTGGCTAGCGGGAGCAAATGAGCAGTTCTTC